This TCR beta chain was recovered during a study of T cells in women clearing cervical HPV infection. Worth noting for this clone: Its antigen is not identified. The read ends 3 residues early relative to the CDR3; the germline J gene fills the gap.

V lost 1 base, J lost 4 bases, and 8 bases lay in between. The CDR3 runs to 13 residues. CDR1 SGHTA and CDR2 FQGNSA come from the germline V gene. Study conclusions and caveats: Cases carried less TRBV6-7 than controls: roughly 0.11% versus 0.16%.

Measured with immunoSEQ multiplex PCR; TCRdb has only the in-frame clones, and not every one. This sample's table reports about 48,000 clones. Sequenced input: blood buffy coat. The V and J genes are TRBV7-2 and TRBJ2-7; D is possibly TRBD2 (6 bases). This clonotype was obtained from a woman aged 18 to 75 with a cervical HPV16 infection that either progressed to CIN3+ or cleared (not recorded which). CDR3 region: CASSLDAGYEQYF. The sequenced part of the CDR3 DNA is TGTGCCAGCAGCTTAGATGCGGGATACGAG.